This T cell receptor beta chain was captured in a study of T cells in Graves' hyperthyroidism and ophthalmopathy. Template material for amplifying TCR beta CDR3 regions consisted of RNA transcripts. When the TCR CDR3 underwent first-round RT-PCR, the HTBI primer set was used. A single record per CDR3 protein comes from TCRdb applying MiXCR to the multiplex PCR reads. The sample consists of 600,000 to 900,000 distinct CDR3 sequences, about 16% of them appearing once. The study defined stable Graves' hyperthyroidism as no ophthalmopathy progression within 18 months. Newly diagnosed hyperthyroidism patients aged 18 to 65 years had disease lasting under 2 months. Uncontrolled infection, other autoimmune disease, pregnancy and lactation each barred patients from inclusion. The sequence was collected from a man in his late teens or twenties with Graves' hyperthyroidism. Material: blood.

The CDR3 nucleotides are TGTGCCAGCAGTTCCCCGGACAGGGTATATGGAAACACCATATATTTT. This sequence encodes CASSSPDRVYGNTIYF. The rearrangement links TRBV6-5 to TRBJ1-3; 8 nucleotides match TRBD1. This CDR3 has 16 amino acids. Germline V gives CDR1 MNHEY, CDR2 SVGAGI. The junction had 8 bases not matched to a gene; V was cut back by 4 bases and J by 3 bases.